Sequencing of this T cell receptor (beta chain) was carried out in a study of blood T cells in healthy people across ages. Broader study findings: Comparison with aged donors showed that long-lived donors had more naive CD4+ cells and higher diversity.

The table lists this clonotype with a few counts. The antigen is not known. A second PCR of 7 to 11 cycles used a sample-barcoded 5' primer and a J-beta primer mix. Template switching added a 12-random-nucleotide identifier to every cDNA molecule. MiXCR was run by TCRdb on the 5' RACE reads, yielding one entry per CDR3 protein. This sample carries about 1.4 million distinct CDR3 sequences, 55% to 75% of them seen once, and the ten largest clones take under 8.5%. CDR3 size: 16 residues. Trimming cost V 2 bases and J 3 bases, with 17 bases left between them. The sequence was obtained from a man between 18 and 35 years old in good health. The V call is TRBV12-3 or TRBV12-4, the J call TRBJ2-7; D is perhaps TRBD1 or TRBD2 (5 bases each). The source material was blood. The chain's CDR3 is CASSLTTSLRGYEQYF. The CDR3 coding sequence is TGTGCCAGCAGTTTAACCACCTCCTTGAGGGGCTACGAGCAGTACTTC.